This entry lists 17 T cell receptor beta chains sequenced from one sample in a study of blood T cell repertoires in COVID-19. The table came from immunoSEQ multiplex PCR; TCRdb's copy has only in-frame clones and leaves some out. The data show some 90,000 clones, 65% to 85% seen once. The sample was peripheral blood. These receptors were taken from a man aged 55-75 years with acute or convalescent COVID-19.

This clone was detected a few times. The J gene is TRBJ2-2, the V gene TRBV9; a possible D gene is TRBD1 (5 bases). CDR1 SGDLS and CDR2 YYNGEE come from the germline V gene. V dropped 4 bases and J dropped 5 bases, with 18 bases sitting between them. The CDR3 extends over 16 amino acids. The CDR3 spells CASSPPIGQGTGELFF. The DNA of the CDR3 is TGTGCCAGCAGCCCCCCGATCGGGCAGGGAACCGGGGAGCTGTTTTTT. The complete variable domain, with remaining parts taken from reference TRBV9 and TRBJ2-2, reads DSGVTQTPKHLITATGQRVTLRCSPRSGDLSVYWYQQSLDQGLQFLIQYYNGEERAKGNILERFSAQQFPDLHSELNLSSLELGDSALYFCASSPPIGQGTGELFFGEGSRLTVL.

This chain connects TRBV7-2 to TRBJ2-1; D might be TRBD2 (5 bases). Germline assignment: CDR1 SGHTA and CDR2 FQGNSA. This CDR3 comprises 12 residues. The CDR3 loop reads CATGGSYNEQFF. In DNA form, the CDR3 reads TGTGCAACCGGAGGCTCCTACAATGAGCAGTTCTTC.

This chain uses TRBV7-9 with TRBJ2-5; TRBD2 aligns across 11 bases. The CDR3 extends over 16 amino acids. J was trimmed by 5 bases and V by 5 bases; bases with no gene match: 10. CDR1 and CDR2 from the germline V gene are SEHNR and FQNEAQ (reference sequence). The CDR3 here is CASSRYLSGRGETQYF. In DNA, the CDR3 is TGTGCCAGCAGCCGATACCTTAGCGGGAGGGGGGAGACCCAGTACTTC. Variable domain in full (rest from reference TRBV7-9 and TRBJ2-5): DTGVSQNPRHKITKRGQNVTFRCDPISEHNRLYWYRQTLGQGPEFLTYFQNEAQLEKSRLLSDRFSAERPKGSFSTLEIQRTEQGDSAMYLCASSRYLSGRGETQYFGPGTRLLVL.

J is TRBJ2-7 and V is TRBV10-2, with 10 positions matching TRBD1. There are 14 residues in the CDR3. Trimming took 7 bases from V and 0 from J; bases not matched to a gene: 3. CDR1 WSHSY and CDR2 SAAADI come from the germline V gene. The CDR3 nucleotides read TGCGCCAGCACGGGACAGGGGATCTCCTACGAGCAGTACTTC. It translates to CASTGQGISYEQYF.

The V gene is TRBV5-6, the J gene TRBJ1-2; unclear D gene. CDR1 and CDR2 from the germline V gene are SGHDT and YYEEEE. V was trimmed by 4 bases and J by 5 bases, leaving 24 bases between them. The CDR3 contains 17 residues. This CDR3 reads CASSPNPNGWLEYGYTF. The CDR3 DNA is TGTGCCAGCAGCCCCAATCCGAATGGTTGGCTAGAATATGGCTACACCTTC.

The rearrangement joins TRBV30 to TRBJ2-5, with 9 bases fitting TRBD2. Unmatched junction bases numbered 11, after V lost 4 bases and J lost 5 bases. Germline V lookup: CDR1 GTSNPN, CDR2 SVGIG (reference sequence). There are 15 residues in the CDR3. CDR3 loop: CAWTRSGGQMETQYF. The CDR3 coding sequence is TGTGCCTGGACACGGAGCGGGGGGCAGATGGAGACCCAGTACTTC. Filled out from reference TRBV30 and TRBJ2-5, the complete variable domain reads SQTIHQWPATLVQPVGSPLSLECTVEGTSNPNLYWYRQAAGRGLQLLFYSVGIGQISSEVPQNLSASRPQDRQFILSSKKLLLSDSGFYLCAWTRSGGQMETQYFGPGTRLLVL.

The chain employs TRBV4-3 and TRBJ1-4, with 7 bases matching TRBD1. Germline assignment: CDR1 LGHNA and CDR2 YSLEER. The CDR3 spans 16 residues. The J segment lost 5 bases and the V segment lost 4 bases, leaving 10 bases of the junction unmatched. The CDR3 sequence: CASSLLQGFPNEKLFF. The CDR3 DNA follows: TGCGCCAGCAGCCTTCTACAGGGGTTCCCCAATGAAAAACTGTTTTTT.

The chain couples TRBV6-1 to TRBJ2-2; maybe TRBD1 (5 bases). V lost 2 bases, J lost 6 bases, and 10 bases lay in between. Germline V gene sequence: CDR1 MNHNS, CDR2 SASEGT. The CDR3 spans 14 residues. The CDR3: CASSESRVAGELFF. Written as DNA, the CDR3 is TGTGCCAGCAGTGAATCCAGGGTAGCCGGGGAGCTGTTTTTT.

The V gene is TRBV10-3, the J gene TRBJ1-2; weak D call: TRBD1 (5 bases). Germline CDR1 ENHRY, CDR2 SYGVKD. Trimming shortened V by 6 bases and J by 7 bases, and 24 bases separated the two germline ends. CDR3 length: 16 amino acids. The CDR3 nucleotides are TGTGCCATCAGCGCTAAACCACAGGACCCGAGGCTTGGCTACACCTTC. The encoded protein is CAISAKPQDPRLGYTF.

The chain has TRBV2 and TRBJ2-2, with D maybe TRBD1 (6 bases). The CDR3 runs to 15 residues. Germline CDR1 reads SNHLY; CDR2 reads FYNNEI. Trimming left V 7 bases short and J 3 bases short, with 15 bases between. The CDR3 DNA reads TGTGCCAGCAAGGGGGATCGGGGTTACACCGGGGAGCTGTTTTTT. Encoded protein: CASKGDRGYTGELFF.

CDR3 DNA: TGTGCCAGTAGTATAGCAGGGTCTTACAATGAGCAGTTCTTC. It specifies CASSIAGSYNEQFF. The J gene is TRBJ2-1, the V gene TRBV19; a weak D match, TRBD1 (5 bases). V dropped 1 base and J dropped 4 bases, with 8 bases sitting between them. The germline V gene encodes CDR1 LNHDA and CDR2 SQIVND (reference sequence). CDR3 length: 14 amino acids. The variable domain in full, completed from reference TRBV19 and TRBJ2-1, reads DGGITQSPKYLFRKEGQNVTLSCEQNLNHDAMYWYRQDPGQGLRLIYYSQIVNDFQKGDIAEGYSVSREKKESFPLTVTSAQKNPTAFYLCASSIAGSYNEQFFGPGTRLTVL.

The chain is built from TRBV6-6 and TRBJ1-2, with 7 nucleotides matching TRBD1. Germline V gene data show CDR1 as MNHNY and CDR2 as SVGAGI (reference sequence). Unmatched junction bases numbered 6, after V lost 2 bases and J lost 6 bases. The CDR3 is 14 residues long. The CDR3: CASSYTDRAHGYTF. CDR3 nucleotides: TGTGCCAGCAGTTACACCGACAGGGCTCATGGCTACACCTTC.

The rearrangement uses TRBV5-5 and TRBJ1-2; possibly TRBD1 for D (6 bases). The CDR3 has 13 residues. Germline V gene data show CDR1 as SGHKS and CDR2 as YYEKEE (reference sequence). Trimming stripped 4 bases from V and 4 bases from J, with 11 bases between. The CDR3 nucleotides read TGTGCCAGCAGCCAAACAGGGTCCTATGGCTACACCTTC. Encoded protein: CASSQTGSYGYTF. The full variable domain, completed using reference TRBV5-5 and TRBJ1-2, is DAGVTQSPTHLIKTRGQQVTLRCSPISGHKSVSWYQQVLGQGPQFIFQYYEKEERGRGNFPDRFSARQFPNYSSELNVNALLLGDSALYLCASSQTGSYGYTFGSGTRLTVV.

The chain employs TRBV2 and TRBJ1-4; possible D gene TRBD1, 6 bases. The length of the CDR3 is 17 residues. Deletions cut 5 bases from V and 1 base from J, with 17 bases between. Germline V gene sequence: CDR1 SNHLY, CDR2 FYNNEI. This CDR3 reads CASSLTPLQGTNEKLFF. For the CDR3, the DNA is TGTGCCAGCAGTCTTACCCCCTTACAGGGAACTAATGAAAAACTGTTTTTT.

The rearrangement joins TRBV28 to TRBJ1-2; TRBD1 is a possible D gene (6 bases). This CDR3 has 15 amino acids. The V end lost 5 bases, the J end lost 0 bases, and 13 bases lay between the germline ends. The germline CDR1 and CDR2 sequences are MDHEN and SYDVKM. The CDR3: CASSTPQGTNYGYTF. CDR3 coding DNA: TGTGCCAGCAGTACGCCACAGGGAACTAACTATGGCTACACCTTC.

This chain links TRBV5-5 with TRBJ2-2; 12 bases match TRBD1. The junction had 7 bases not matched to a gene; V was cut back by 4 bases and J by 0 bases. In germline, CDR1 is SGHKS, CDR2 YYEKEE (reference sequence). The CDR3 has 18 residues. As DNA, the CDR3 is TGTGCCAGCAGCGCCGGGACAGGGGGCCCAGCGAACACCGGGGAGCTGTTTTTT. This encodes CASSAGTGGPANTGELFF. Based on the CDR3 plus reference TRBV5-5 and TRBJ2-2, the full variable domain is DAGVTQSPTHLIKTRGQQVTLRCSPISGHKSVSWYQQVLGQGPQFIFQYYEKEERGRGNFPDRFSARQFPNYSSELNVNALLLGDSALYLCASSAGTGGPANTGELFFGEGSRLTVL.

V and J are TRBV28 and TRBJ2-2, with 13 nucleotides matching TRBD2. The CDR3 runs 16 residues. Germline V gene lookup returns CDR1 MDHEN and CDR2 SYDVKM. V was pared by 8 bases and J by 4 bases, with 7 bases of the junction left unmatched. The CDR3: CASATSGRAGTGELFF. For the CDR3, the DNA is TGTGCCAGCGCAACTAGCGGGAGGGCCGGCACCGGGGAGCTGTTTTTT.